One and the same sample provided the 27 T cell receptor beta chains below, sequenced in a study of CD8+CD57+ T cells in acquired aplastic anemia (dated by TCRdb to the late 2010s). The sequencer was an Illumina HiSeq 2000. TCR beta VDJ combination and CDR3 sequence profiling used genomic DNA as the template. TCRdb's own reprocessing of the public reads used fastp at Q25 and MiXCR and kept productive beta chains. Rows are unified per CDR3 protein, each entry keeping the most common DNA and genes. The sample table lists about 210,000 distinct CDR3 sequences, approximately 35% of them with a count of one. The ten largest clones add up to more than 0.95% of the sample. Sequencing used sorted CD4+, CD8+, or CD8+CD57+ T cells (not recorded which) from PBMCs. The source of these receptors is a human donor in good health, serving as a control.

The chain joins TRBV6-1 to TRBJ1-5, with a possible D match to TRBD1 (5 bases). V was shortened by 7 bases and J by 0 bases, with 13 bases between the two germline ends. Germline CDR1 and CDR2: MNHNS and SASEGT. CDR3 length equals 15 residues. CDR3 in DNA: TGTGCCAGCATCTTAGGGACTCCTAGCAATCAGCCCCAGCATTTT. This codes for CASILGTPSNQPQHF.

The rearrangement joins TRBV4-1 to TRBJ1-1; D call uncertain. V lost 8 bases, J lost 5 bases, and 27 bases lay in between. CDR1 is MGHRA, CDR2 YSYEKL, per germline. The CDR3 extends over 17 amino acids. The CDR3 DNA reads as TGCGCCAGCCTCCCTGTACCCCAACTTCCGGATTCGACTGAAGCTTTCTTT. Its protein is CASLPVPQLPDSTEAFF.

The gene calls are TRBV12-3 or TRBV12-4 and TRBJ2-3; 9 bases are shared with TRBD1. The CDR3 contains 16 residues. V gave up 3 bases and J gave up 5 bases; unmatched junction bases: 9. CDR3: CASSFHTGGKGDTQYF. The DNA of the CDR3 is TGTGCCAGCAGTTTCCACACAGGGGGCAAAGGAGATACGCAGTATTTT.

Concerning this clonotype: One end of the junction is discordant with germline, which a read error may explain. The chain combines TRBV7-9 with TRBJ1-4, with a possible D match to TRBD1 (6 bases). This CDR3 comprises 13 residues. Germline CDR1 and CDR2: SEHNR and FQNEAQ (reference sequence). The CDR3 loop reads CANSWTANEKLFF. The CDR3, as DNA: TGTGCCAACAGCTGGACAGCTAATGAAAAACTGTTTTTT.

This clonotype has ten or more counts. The V call is TRBV20-1, the J call TRBJ1-4; D unresolved. This CDR3 comprises 13 residues. Trimming took off 0 bases at V and 5 bases at J, with 7 bases between the two ends. Germline-derived CDR1 and CDR2 are DFQATT and SNEGSKA (reference sequence). DNA for the CDR3: TGCAGTGCTAGAGATCTTCAGAATGAAAAACTGTTTTTT. It specifies CSARDLQNEKLFF.

This clonotype has ten or more counts. The rearrangement uses TRBV19 and TRBJ1-1; 7 nucleotides agree with TRBD1. This CDR3 is built from 14 residues. Germline CDR1 LNHDA, CDR2 SQIVND (reference sequence). V shed 7 bases and J 4 bases; nucleotides not matched to a gene: 9. The CDR3 DNA sequence: TGTGCCAGTACCGAAGACAGGGTTGCCACTGAAGCTTTCTTT. It codes for CASTEDRVATEAFF.

Points on this clonotype: This may stem from a read error, because a much larger clone lies one nucleotide away. This chain uses TRBV5-1 with TRBJ2-7; D is ambiguous. In germline, CDR1 is SGHRS, CDR2 YFSETQ. CDR3 length equals 13 residues. In DNA form, the CDR3 reads TGCGTCAGCAGCTTGGCCCAGTCCTACGAGCAGTACTTC. Translation gives CVSSLAQSYEQYF.

This clonotype was seen more than once but under ten times. The chain employs TRBV3-1 and TRBJ1-2; 9 bases are a match to TRBD1. The ends lost 4 bases at V and 8 bases at J; junction bases unmatched: 8. In germline, CDR1 is LGHDT, CDR2 YNNKEL (reference sequence). The CDR3 loop spans 14 amino acids. The CDR3 protein is CASSRGTGSTGYTF. The CDR3 coding sequence is TGTGCCAGCAGCCGGGGGACAGGGTCGACGGGCTACACCTTC.

This clonotype was counted many times. The chain uses TRBV5-1 and TRBJ2-7; TRBD2 is a possible D gene (6 bases). The CDR3 has 14 amino acids. Germline V gives CDR1 SGHRS, CDR2 YFSETQ. V was pared by 1 base and J by 2 bases, with 10 bases between. Here the CDR3 reads CASSLIGTAYEQYF. The CDR3 coding sequence is TGCGCCAGCAGCTTGATCGGGACTGCCTACGAGCAGTACTTC.

This clonotype has just a few counts. The chain couples TRBV7-3 to TRBJ2-2, with 7 bases lining up with TRBD1. The CDR3 totals 14 residues. V trimming: 3 bases; J trimming: 5 bases; junction bases outside the gene matches: 3. Germline V gene lookup returns CDR1 SGHTA and CDR2 FQGTGA. The CDR3 loop reads CASSLGQPTGELFF. DNA of the CDR3: TGTGCCAGCAGCTTGGGACAGCCTACCGGGGAGCTGTTTTTT. Based on the CDR3 plus reference TRBV7-3 and TRBJ2-2, the full variable domain is GAGVSQTPSNKVTEKGKYVELRCDPISGHTALYWYRQSLGQGPEFLIYFQGTGAADDSGLPNDRFFAVRPEGSVSTLKIQRTERGDSAVYLCASSLGQPTGELFFGEGSRLTVL.

This clonotype came up many times. This chain uses TRBV5-5 with TRBJ2-7, with 10 bases identical to TRBD2. J was trimmed by 2 bases and V by 0 bases; bases with no gene match: 5. The CDR3 sequence is 16 residues long. Germline values: CDR1 SGHKS, CDR2 YYEKEE (reference sequence). The CDR3 region is CASSLGGLAVTYEQYF. The CDR3 DNA is TGTGCCAGCAGCTTGGGAGGACTAGCGGTAACCTACGAGCAGTACTTC.

Concerning this clonotype: One end of the junction varies from germline; a read error may be responsible. The rearrangement links TRBV20-1 to TRBJ2-3; D possibly uses TRBD1 or TRBD2 (5 bases each). The CDR3 length is 14 residues. Germline loops: CDR1 DFQATT, CDR2 SNEGSKA (reference sequence). CDR3 nucleotides: TGCAGTGCTAGGGGGGACGGCCGGGCGGATACGCGGTATTTT. This sequence encodes CSARGDGRADTRYF.

In this sample, this clonotype turned up a few times. The rearrangement uses TRBV7-3 and TRBJ2-3; 13 bases align to TRBD2. This CDR3 contains 17 residues. V lost 1 base to trimming and J lost 6 bases; unmatched junction nucleotides: 7. Germline loops: CDR1 SGHTA, CDR2 FQGTGA. CDR3 region: CASSLSTSGGAGDTQYF. CDR3 sequence (DNA): TGTGCCAGCAGCTTAAGCACTAGCGGGGGGGCCGGGGATACGCAGTATTTT.

This clonotype was detected ten times or more. J is TRBJ2-5 and V is TRBV5-4; possibly TRBD2 for D (5 bases). The V gene lost 5 bases and the J gene lost 2 bases, with 10 bases spanning the gap. This CDR3 is built from 13 residues. CDR1 and CDR2 from the germline V gene are SGHNT and YYREEE (reference sequence). Here the CDR3 DNA reads TGTGCCAGCAGGGACGGACTGCAAGAGACCCAGTACTTC. Protein sequence: CASRDGLQETQYF.

In regard to this clonotype: A much larger clone is a single base away; this may be a read error. V and J are TRBV20-1 and TRBJ2-7, with TRBD1 as a possible D gene (6 bases). Germline CDR1 and CDR2: DFQATT and SNEGSKA (reference sequence). V was clipped by 3 bases and J by 9 bases, with 30 bases between them. There are 17 residues in the CDR3. This CDR3 is CSASPRGTTGSELRQYF. DNA for the CDR3: TGCAGTGCTAGTCCCCGGGGAACGACAGGTTCGGAGTTACGGCAGTACTTC.

Many counts were recorded for this clonotype. The V call is TRBV19, the J call TRBJ2-7, with D possibly TRBD2 on 6 matching bases. V dropped 2 bases and J dropped 0 bases, with 11 bases sitting between them. The CDR3 contains 15 residues. From germline, CDR1 is LNHDA and CDR2 SQIVND (reference sequence). In DNA form, the CDR3 reads TGTGCCAGTAGTATAATCGTCGGGAGCTCCTACGAGCAGTACTTC. This sequence encodes CASSIIVGSSYEQYF.

This clonotype was recorded many times. The CDR3 loop is CASSATRDREETQYF. The CDR3 coding sequence is TGTGCCAGCAGCGCGACCCGGGACAGGGAAGAGACCCAGTACTTC. J is TRBJ2-5 and V is TRBV9; the match to TRBD1 covers 9 bases. The CDR3 consists of 15 residues. Germline values: CDR1 SGDLS, CDR2 YYNGEE. V was clipped by 3 bases and J by 3 bases; unmatched bases: 6.

This clonotype showed up many times. V gene TRBV20-1 combines with J gene TRBJ1-6; 8 bases fit TRBD1. Germline CDR1 is DFQATT and CDR2 is SNEGSKA (reference sequence). CDR3 length: 14 residues. Trimming removed 2 bases from V and 8 bases from J; junction bases left unmatched: 5. CDR3 in DNA: TGCAGTGCTAGAAAGGGACAGGATTATTCACCCCTCCACTTT. This codes for CSARKGQDYSPLHF.

This clonotype was counted at least ten times. The chain recombines TRBV20-1 with TRBJ2-7, with TRBD1 as a possible D gene (6 bases). Trimming removed 1 base at V and 4 bases at J, with 14 bases between. This CDR3 region has 14 residues. Germline-derived CDR1 and CDR2 are DFQATT and SNEGSKA (reference sequence). Written as DNA, the CDR3 is TGCAGTGCTAGAGTGGGTGGCAGGGGTTACGAGCAGTACTTC. It yields the protein CSARVGGRGYEQYF.

In regard to this clonotype: One end of the junction does not line up with germline, which may come from a read error. The chain recombines TRBV29-1 with TRBJ1-2, with TRBD1 identical over 8 bases. The CDR3 consists of 15 residues. The V gene's germline CDR1 is SQVTM and CDR2 ANQGSEA. CDR3 residues: CSVEGVQQGADGSTF. DNA for the CDR3: TGCAGCGTTGAAGGGGTCCAGCAGGGGGCGGACGGCTCCACCTTC.

The table lists this clonotype with a few counts. A much larger clonotype is one base distant, so this may be a read error. This chain connects TRBV20-1 to TRBJ1-2, with D possibly being TRBD1 (5 bases). The CDR3 sequence is 13 residues long. CDR1 DFQATT and CDR2 SNEGSKA come from the germline V gene (reference sequence). CDR3 DNA: TGCAGTGCTAGGGTAGGGTGGGACTATGACTACACCTTC. Its protein product is CSARVGWDYDYTF.

J is TRBJ1-2 and V is TRBV29-1; no clear D gene. CDR1 SQVTM and CDR2 ANQGSEA come from the germline V gene. The V end lost 7 bases, the J end lost 8 bases, and 14 bases lay between the germline ends. CDR3 length: 11 amino acids. Written as DNA, the CDR3 is TGCAGCGCTGAGGAGGGAGGCGGCTACACCTTC. Translated, it gives CSAEEGGGYTF.

V usage is TRBV3-1 and J usage is TRBJ2-5, with a possible D match to TRBD1 (6 bases). V lost 8 bases and J 3 bases, leaving 16 bases between the germline ends. The CDR3 totals 14 residues. The germline V gene encodes CDR1 LGHDT and CDR2 YNNKEL (reference sequence). CDR3 in DNA: TGTGCCAGCCAGCTCAGGGGAACCAAAGAGACCCAGTACTTC. Translated: CASQLRGTKETQYF.

This clonotype was seen at least ten times. This chain connects TRBV2 to TRBJ1-2; weak D call: TRBD1 (5 bases). V shed 4 bases and J shed 4 bases, with 13 bases lying between them. This CDR3 contains 14 residues. Germline CDR1 and CDR2: SNHLY and FYNNEI. The CDR3 loop is CASSGGAGSYGYTF. Here the CDR3 DNA reads TGTGCCAGCAGTGGAGGGGCAGGGTCCTATGGCTACACCTTC.

Remarks on this clonotype: Given a much more abundant clone one base away, this may be a read error. The CDR3 DNA follows: TGTGCCAGCAGTCTAGGGTCCACAAGGGCCGGAAACACCATATATTTT. It is translated as CASSLGSTRAGNTIYF. The rearrangement uses TRBV10-3 and TRBJ1-3; D uncertain. Germline loops: CDR1 ENHRY, CDR2 SYGVKD. The CDR3 contains 16 residues.

In DNA, the CDR3 is TGTGCCACCAGTGAGGGCGGGGGGGCATTAGATACGCAGTATTTT. Its protein product is CATSEGGGALDTQYF. The chain combines TRBV24-1 with TRBJ2-3, with 9 nucleotides matching TRBD2. Germline V gives CDR1 KGHDR, CDR2 SFDVKD. The CDR3 runs 15 residues. The ends lost 4 bases at V and 5 bases at J; junction bases unmatched: 6.

In its sample, this clonotype was seen many times. J is TRBJ1-1 and V is TRBV12-3 or TRBV12-4; D gene ambiguous. The CDR3 loop spans 13 amino acids. V lost 2 bases, J lost 4 bases, and 8 bases lay in between. CDR3 amino acids: CASSLRRGTEAFF. The CDR3 DNA reads TGTGCCAGCAGTTTAAGACGGGGCACTGAAGCTTTCTTT.